This T cell receptor (beta chain) appears in the sequencing data of a study of response to subunit inactivated influenza vaccine. General observations from the study: T cells newly recruited by each seasonal influenza vaccination are few, the authors suggested.

This clonotype showed up many times. Antigen specificity is unknown. The CDR3 loop spans 13 amino acids. V lost 3 bases to trimming and J lost 6 bases, with 9 bases between them. TCRdb used MiXCR to reprocess the RT-PCR reads, holding one entry per CDR3 protein. The sample carries approximately 530,000 distinct CDR3 sequences, 6% to 9% recorded once. This receptor was identified in a man aged 50 to 75 who received an inactivated influenza vaccine. The chain has TRBV12-3 or TRBV12-4 and TRBJ2-1, with a possible D match to TRBD1 (6 bases). The material was PBMCs from blood, obtained around 25 months after vaccination. The CDR3 loop is CASSFGGPNEQFF. For the CDR3, the DNA is TGTGCCAGCAGTTTTGGGGGCCCCAATGAGCAGTTCTTC.